This T cell receptor beta chain is from a study of cytomegalovirus exposure and HLA in healthy donors. Overall study context: There were around 100 million unique TCR beta sequences, drawn from 200 million or so T cells, in an earlier analysis. Whole-study findings and limits: As a later analysis revealed, the rate of TCR association differed by HLA locus, with DRB1 most and HLA-C fewest.

Note on this clone: Antigen unknown.

The junction had 16 bases not matched to a gene; V was cut back by 7 bases and J by 0 bases. Per germline, CDR1 SGHRS and CDR2 YFSETQ. This CDR3 is built from 18 residues. Primers for the PCR totalled 60 Vbeta and 13 Jbeta. Libraries were prepared by immunoSEQ multiplex PCR; TCRdb keeps only in-frame clonotypes and omits some of them. The repertoire has some 120,000 clones, 81% of them found once; the top ten carry about 1.8%. The TCR was taken from a man aged 18 to 29 in good health and CMV-seronegative. The chain carries TRBV5-1 and TRBJ2-3; 8 bases are a match to TRBD2. The source material was PBMCs. In DNA, the CDR3 is TGCGCCAGCTCCTGGGGTCCGGGGGGGAATTCTAGCACAGATACGCAGTATTTT. Translating it yields CASSWGPGGNSSTDTQYF.